This is a list of T cell receptor beta chains from one sample in a study of CD8 T cells in Susac syndrome. TCRdb reprocessed the immunoSEQ multiplex PCR reads via MiXCR and lists one record per CDR3 protein. Counted here are about 160,000 distinct CDR3 sequences, roughly 94% occurring once; the ten biggest clones make up approximately 0.094%. Sequenced: CD4+ T cells from PBMCs. The receptors here all came from a human donor with multiple sclerosis. Both conserved end residues are part of each CDR3.

TRBJ2-7	TRBV27	CASRAGQIYEQYF
TRBJ2-5	TRBV7-2	CASSSGLPQETQYF
TRBJ2-4	TRBV28	CASSPQGVGAKNIQYF
TRBJ2-5	TRBV5-1	CASSPADGYTTQYF
TRBJ1-5	TRBV19	CASSTQGRYQPQHF
TRBJ1-2	TRBV7-8	CASSHSRGQLANYGYTF
TRBJ2-1	TRBV7-9	CASSVAGEVEQFF
TRBJ2-5	TRBV12-3/TRBV12-4	CASSFAAYQETQYF
TRBJ2-4	TRBV6-2/TRBV6-3	CASSYRQGAGNIQYF
TRBJ2-5	TRBV7-9	CASSLGTGLRETQYF
TRBJ2-5	TRBV30	CAWRMEGIYQETQYF
TRBJ2-2	TRBV3-1	CASSPTGVASRELFF
TRBJ1-4	TRBV6-5	CASSYRGAGREKLFF
TRBJ1-2	TRBV30	CAWSVQGYSGYTF
TRBJ2-7	TRBV18	CASSPSASGNEQYF
TRBJ2-2	TRBV12-5	CASGLGNANTGELFF
TRBJ1-4	TRBV30	CAWAGGGEKLFF
TRBJ2-7	TRBV7-3	CASSSRDGAYEQYF